This T cell receptor beta chain was documented in a study of blood T cell repertoires in COVID-19. At the level of the study: Nucleic acid was either cDNA or gDNA, and it came from T cells, B-cell-depleted T cells, or PBMCs.

The junction had 4 bases not matched to a gene; V was cut back by 6 bases and J by 8 bases. This CDR3 spans 12 amino acids. Germline V lookup: CDR1 MNHEY, CDR2 SMNVEV (reference sequence). The protocol was immunoSEQ multiplex PCR, while the TCRdb copy is restricted to in-frame clones and leaves out a portion. The sample yields roughly 260,000 clones, approximately 86% seen once. Sequencing was carried out using peripheral blood. The receptor was isolated from a man aged 35-49 years who had recovered from COVID-19. The J gene is TRBJ1-2, the V gene TRBV27; TRBD1 aligns across 9 bases. The CDR3 spells CASSRTGEGYTF. Here the CDR3 DNA reads TGTGCCAGCAGCCGGACAGGGGAGGGCTACACCTTC.